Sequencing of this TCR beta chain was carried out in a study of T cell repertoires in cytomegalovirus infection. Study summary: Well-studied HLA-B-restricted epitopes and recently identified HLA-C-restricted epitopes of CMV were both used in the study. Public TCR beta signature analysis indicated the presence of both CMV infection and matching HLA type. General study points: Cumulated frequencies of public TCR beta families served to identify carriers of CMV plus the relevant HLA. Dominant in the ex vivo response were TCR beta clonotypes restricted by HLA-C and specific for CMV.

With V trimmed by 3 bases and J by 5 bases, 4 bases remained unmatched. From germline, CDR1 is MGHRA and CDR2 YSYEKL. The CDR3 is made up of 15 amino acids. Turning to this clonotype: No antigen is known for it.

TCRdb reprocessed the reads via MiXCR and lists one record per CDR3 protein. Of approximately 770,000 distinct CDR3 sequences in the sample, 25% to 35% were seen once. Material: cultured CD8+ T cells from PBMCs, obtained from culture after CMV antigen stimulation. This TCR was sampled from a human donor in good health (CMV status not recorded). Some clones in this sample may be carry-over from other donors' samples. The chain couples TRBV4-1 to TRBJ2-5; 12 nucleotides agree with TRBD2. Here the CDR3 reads CASSHLAGGPETQYF. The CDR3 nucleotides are TGCGCCAGCAGCCACCTAGCGGGGGGGCCGGAGACCCAGTACTTC.